This entry features one T cell receptor (beta chain) sequence. The CDR3 totals 14 residues. V was pared by 3 bases and J by 8 bases, with 13 bases between. In germline, CDR1 is ENHRY, CDR2 SYGVKD. Original data processing: For nucleated cells, counts were estimated from reference gene primer amplification. Measured with immunoSEQ multiplex PCR; TCRdb has only the in-frame clones, and not every one. V, J and clone size are those of that table, while D and trimming were read from the DNA. The data contain about 120,000 clones, over 75% of them singletons. The sample belongs to a study of blood T cell repertoires in COVID-19. On the study more broadly: Acute-phase and convalescent COVID-19 samples originated in the United States, Italy and Spain. Sample material is recorded as cDNA or gDNA derived from T cells, B-cell-depleted T cells, or PBMCs.

Sequencing was performed on peripheral blood. This TCR was sampled from a human donor with active COVID-19. The donor label of this sample is uncertain. The chain links TRBV10-3 to TRBJ2-2; D perhaps matches TRBD2 (6 bases). Here the CDR3 reads CAISDLAKYGELFF. Written as DNA, the CDR3 is TGTGCCATCAGTGATCTAGCGAAGTATGGGGAGCTGTTTTTT.